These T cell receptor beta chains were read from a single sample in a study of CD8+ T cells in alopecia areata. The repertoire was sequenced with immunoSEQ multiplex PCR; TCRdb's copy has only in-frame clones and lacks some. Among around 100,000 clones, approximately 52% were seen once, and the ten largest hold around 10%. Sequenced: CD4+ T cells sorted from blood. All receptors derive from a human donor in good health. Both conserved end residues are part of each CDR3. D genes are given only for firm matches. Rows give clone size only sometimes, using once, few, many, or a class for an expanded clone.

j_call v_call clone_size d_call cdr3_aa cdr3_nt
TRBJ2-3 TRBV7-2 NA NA CASSTWGSTDTQYF TGTGCCAGCAGCACCTGGGGTAGCACAGATACGCAGTATTTT
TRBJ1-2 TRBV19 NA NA CASSIGSQGGYGYTF TGTGCCAGTAGTATAGGATCCCAGGGAGGATATGGCTACACCTTC
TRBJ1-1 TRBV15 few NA CATSEHLQPTEAFF TGTGCCACCAGCGAACATCTACAGCCCACTGAAGCTTTCTTT
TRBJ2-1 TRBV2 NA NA CASSPGIYNEQFF TGTGCCAGCAGTCCCGGGATCTACAATGAGCAGTTCTTC
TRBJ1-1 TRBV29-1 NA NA CSVGTVNTEAFF TGCAGCGTTGGGACAGTGAACACTGAAGCTTTCTTT
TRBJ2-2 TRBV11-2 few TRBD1 CASRTGGELFF TGTGCTTCTAGGACAGGCGGGGAGCTGTTTTTT
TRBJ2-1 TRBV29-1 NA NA CSVEGGLSYNEQFF TGCAGCGTTGAGGGGGGGCTATCCTACAATGAGCAGTTCTTC
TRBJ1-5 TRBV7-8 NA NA CASSLKVAQPQHF TGTGCCAGCAGCTTGAAGGTTGCTCAGCCCCAGCATTTT
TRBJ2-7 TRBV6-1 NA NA CASSEVTVVPREQYF TGTGCCAGCAGTGAAGTGACGGTGGTACCGCGTGAGCAGTACTTC
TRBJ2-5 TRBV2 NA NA CASSDWLSQETQYF TGTGCCAGCAGTGATTGGCTAAGCCAAGAGACCCAGTACTTC
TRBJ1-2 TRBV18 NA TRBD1 CASSPRDSNYGYTF TGTGCCAGCTCACCGCGGGACAGCAACTATGGCTACACCTTC
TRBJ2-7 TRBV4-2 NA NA CASSPASPDYLSYEQYF TGTGCCAGCAGCCCAGCAAGCCCGGACTACCTCTCCTACGAGCAGTACTTC
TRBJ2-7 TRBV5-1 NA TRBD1 CASSQTGGDEQYF TGCGCCAGCAGCCAGACAGGGGGGGACGAGCAGTACTTC
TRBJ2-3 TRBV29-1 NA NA CSVDRLAATDTQYF TGCAGCGTTGACCGCCTAGCAGCCACAGATACGCAGTATTTT
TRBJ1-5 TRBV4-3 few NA CASSQGWDQPQHF TGCGCCAGCAGCCAAGGGTGGGACCAGCCCCAGCATTTT
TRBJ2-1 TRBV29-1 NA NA CSVEDWQGWNEQFF TGCAGCGTTGAAGACTGGCAGGGGTGGAATGAGCAGTTCTTC
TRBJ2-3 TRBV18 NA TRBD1 CASSLAGTGAALYF TGTGCCAGCTCACTAGCCGGGACAGGGGCGGCGTTGTATTTT
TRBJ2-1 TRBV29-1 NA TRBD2 CSVEPSAGGGNEQFF TGCAGCGTTGAACCCTCAGCGGGGGGTGGGAATGAGCAGTTCTTC
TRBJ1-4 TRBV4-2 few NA CASSPGPGAANEKLFF TGTGCCAGCAGCCCCGGCCCGGGGGCAGCTAATGAAAAACTGTTTTTT
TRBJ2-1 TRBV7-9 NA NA CASSLLEGYRNEQFF TGTGCCAGCAGCTTATTGGAGGGTTATCGAAATGAGCAGTTCTTC
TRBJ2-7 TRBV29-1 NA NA CSVEGGAGSYEQYF TGCAGCGTTGAGGGGGGCGCTGGCTCCTACGAGCAGTACTTC
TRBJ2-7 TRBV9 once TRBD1 CASSPHGTGQYF TGTGCCAGCAGCCCCCATGGGACAGGGCAGTACTTC
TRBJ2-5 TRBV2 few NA CASSGTTKGSQYF TGTGCCAGCAGTGGGACCACCAAGGGGTCCCAGTACTTC
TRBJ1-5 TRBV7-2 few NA CASSPGRHQPQHF TGTGCCAGCAGCCCAGGGCGTCATCAGCCCCAGCATTTT
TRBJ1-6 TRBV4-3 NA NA CARRTGSSPLHF TGCGCCCGAAGAACAGGGAGTTCACCCCTCCACTTT
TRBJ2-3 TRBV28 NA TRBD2 CASSLERGGQSAASTDTQYF TGTGCCAGCAGTTTGGAGCGGGGGGGCCAGTCGGCCGCTAGCACAGATACGCAGTATTTT
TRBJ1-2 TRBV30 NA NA CAWSLGGPGYTF TGTGCCTGGAGCCTCGGGGGCCCTGGCTACACCTTC
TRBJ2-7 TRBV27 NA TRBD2 CACGGAQDYEQYF TGTGCCTGCGGGGGGGCGCAGGACTACGAGCAGTACTTC